This TCR beta chain was identified during a study of CD8+ T cells in alopecia areata. Study-level findings and limits: Patients shared TCRs less clearly than mice did, possibly owing to HLA.

This clone has ten or more counts. Its antigen is undetermined. Gene names are mouse gene names. The read falls 4 residues short of the CDR3 end, and the missing part is taken from the germline J gene. Sequencing used cDNA as its template, made by extracting RNA and reverse transcribing it. Clones were read by immunoSEQ multiplex PCR, and TCRdb kept only the in-frame ones, dropping some. Singletons are absent from the sample, which has about 120,000 clones. Germline V gene sequence: CDR1 NSQYPW, CDR2 LRSPGD (reference sequence). Trimming removed 0 bases from V and 0 bases from J, with 8 bases in between. The CDR3 runs to 15 residues.

The gene calls are TRBV1 and TRBJ1-2, with no clear D. The sequenced sample consisted of lesional skin. The receptor comes from a C3H/HeJ mouse with alopecia areata. For this mouse line, the MHC haplotype is H2-k. The CDR3 bases that were read are TGCACCTGCAGTGCAGATGACAATCCAAACTCC. This translates into CTCSADDNPNS. The entire CDR3 sequence reads CTCSADDNPNSDYTF.